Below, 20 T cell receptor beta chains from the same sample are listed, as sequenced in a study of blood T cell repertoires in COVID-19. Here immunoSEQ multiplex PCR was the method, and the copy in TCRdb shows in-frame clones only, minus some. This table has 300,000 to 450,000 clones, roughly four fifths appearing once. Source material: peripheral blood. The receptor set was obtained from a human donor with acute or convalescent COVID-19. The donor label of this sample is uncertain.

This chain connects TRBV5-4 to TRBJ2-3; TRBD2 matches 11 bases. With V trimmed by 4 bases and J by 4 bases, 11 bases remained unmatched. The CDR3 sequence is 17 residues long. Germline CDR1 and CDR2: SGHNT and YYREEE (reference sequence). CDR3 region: CASSTGLAGEEADTQYF. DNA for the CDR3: TGTGCCAGCAGCACCGGACTAGCGGGTGAAGAGGCAGATACGCAGTATTTT.

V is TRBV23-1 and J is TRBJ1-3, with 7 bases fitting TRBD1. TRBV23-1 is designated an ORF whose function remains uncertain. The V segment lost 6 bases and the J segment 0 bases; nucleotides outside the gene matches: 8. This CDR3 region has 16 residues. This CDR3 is CASSRWTGHSGNTIYF. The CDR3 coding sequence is TGCGCCAGCAGCCGATGGACAGGCCACTCTGGAAACACCATATATTTT.

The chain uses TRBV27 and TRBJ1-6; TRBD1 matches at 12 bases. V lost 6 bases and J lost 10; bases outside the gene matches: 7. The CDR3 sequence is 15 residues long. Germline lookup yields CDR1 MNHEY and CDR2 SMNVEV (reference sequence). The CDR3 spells CASSRPGQGASPLHF. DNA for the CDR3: TGTGCCAGCAGCCGCCCGGGACAGGGGGCATCACCCCTCCACTTT.

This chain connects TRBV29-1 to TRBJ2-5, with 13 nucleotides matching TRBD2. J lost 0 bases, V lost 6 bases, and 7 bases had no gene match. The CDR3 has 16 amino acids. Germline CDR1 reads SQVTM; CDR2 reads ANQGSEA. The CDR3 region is CSVRGTSGKNQETQYF. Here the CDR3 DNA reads TGCAGCGTCCGCGGGACTAGCGGGAAGAACCAAGAGACCCAGTACTTC.

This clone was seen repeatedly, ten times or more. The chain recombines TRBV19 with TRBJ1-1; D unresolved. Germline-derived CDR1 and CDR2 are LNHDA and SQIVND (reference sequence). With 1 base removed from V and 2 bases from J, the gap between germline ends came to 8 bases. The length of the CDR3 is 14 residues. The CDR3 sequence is CASSIAGRNTEAFF. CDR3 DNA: TGTGCCAGTAGTATAGCCGGTAGAAACACTGAAGCTTTCTTT.

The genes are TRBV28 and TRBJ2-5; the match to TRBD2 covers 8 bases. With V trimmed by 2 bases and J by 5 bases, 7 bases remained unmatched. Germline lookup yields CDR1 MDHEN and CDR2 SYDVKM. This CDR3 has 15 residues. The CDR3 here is CASSLRREVYETQYF. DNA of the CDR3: TGTGCCAGCAGTTTACGGCGGGAGGTGTATGAGACCCAGTACTTC.

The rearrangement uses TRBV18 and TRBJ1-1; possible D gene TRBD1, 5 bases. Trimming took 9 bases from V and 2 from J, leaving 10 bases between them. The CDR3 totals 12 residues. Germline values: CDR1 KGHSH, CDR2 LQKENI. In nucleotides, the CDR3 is TGTGCCAGTTCCAGGGCAAACACTGAAGCTTTCTTT. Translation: CASSRANTEAFF.

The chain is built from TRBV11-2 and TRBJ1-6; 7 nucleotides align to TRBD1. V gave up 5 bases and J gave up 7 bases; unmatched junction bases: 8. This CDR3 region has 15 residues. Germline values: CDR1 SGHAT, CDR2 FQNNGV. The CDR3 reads CASSRRQGVNSPLHF. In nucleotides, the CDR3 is TGTGCCAGCAGCAGGAGACAGGGCGTAAATTCACCCCTCCACTTT.

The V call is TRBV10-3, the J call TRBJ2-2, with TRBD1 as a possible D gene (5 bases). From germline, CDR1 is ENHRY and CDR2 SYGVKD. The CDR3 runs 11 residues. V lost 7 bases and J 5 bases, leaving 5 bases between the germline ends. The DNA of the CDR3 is TGTGCCATCAAGGGGACCGGGGAGCTGTTTTTT. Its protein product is CAIKGTGELFF.

This chain's CDR3 is CASSEAATYEQYF. CDR3 in DNA: TGTGCCAGCAGTGAGGCAGCGACCTACGAGCAGTACTTC. V gene TRBV6-1 combines with J gene TRBJ2-7; D ambiguous. The length of the CDR3 is 13 residues. V was pared by 3 bases and J by 2 bases, with 8 bases between. Per the germline V gene, CDR1 is MNHNS and CDR2 is SASEGT.

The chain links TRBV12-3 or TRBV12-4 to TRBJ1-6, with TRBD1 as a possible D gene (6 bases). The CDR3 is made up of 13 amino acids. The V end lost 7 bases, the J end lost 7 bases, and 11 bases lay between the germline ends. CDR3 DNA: TGTGCCAGCATGGTTACAGGGAATTCACCCCTCCACTTT. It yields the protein CASMVTGNSPLHF.

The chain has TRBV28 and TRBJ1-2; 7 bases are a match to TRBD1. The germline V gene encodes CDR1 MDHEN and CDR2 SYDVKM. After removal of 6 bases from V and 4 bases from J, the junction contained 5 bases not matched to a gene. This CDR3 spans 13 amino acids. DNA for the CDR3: TGTGCCAGCAGCCGCGGGACAGTCTATGGCTACACCTTC. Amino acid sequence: CASSRGTVYGYTF.

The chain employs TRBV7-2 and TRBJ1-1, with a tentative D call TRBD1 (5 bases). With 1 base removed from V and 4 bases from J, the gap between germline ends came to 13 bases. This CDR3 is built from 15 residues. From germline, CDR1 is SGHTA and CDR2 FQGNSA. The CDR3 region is CASSLVATGSTEAFF. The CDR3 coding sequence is TGTGCCAGCAGCTTAGTGGCCACAGGTAGCACTGAAGCTTTCTTT. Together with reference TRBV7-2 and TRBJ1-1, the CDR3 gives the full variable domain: GAGVSQSPSNKVTEKGKDVELRCDPISGHTALYWYRQSLGQGLEFLIYFQGNSAPDKSGLPSDRFSAERTGGSVSTLTIQRTQQEDSAVYLCASSLVATGSTEAFFGQGTRLTVV.

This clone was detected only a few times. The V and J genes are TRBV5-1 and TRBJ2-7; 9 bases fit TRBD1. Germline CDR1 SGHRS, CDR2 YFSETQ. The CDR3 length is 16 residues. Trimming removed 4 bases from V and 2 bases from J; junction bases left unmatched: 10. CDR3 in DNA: TGCGCCAGCAGCCCGCGTCCCGGGACAGGGCCCTACGAGCAGTACTTC. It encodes CASSPRPGTGPYEQYF.

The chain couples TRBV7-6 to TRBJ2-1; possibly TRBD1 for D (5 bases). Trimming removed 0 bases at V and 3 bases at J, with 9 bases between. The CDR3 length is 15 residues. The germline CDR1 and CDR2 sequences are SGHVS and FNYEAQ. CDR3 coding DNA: TGTGCCAGCAGCTTAGCGCTGGGGCACTACAATGAGCAGTTCTTC. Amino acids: CASSLALGHYNEQFF. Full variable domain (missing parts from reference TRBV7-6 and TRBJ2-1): GAGVSQSPRYKVTKRGQDVALRCDPISGHVSLYWYRQALGQGPEFLTYFNYEAQQDKSGLPNDRFSAERPEGSISTLTIQRTEQRDSAMYRCASSLALGHYNEQFFGPGTRLTVL.

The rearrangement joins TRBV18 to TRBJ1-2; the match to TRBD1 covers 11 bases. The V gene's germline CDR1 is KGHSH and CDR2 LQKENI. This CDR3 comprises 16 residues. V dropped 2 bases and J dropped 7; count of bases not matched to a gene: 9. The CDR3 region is CASSPTGGQGASGYTF. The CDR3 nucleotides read TGTGCCAGCTCACCAACCGGTGGACAGGGGGCGAGTGGCTACACCTTC.

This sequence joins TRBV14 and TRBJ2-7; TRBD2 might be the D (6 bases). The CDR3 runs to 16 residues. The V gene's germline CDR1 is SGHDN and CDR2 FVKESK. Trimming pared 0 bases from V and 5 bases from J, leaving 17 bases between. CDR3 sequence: CASSQDRGGRLHEQYF. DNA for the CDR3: TGTGCCAGCAGCCAAGATAGGGGAGGAAGGCTCCACGAGCAGTACTTC.

Written as DNA, the CDR3 is TGCGCCAGCAGCCAAGATACACAGGGGTTGACCACCGGGGAGCTGTTTTTT. As protein: CASSQDTQGLTTGELFF. This sequence joins TRBV4-1 and TRBJ2-2; 7 bases match TRBD1. Germline V gene sequence: CDR1 MGHRA, CDR2 YSYEKL. V gave up 0 bases and J gave up 4 bases; unmatched junction bases: 8. The CDR3 runs to 17 residues.

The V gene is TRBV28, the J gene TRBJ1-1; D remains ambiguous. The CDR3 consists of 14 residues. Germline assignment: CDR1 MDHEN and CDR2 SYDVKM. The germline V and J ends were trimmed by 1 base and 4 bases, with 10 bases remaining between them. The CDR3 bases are TGTGCCAGCAGTTTATCCGTGCCGGGCACTGAAGCTTTCTTT. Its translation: CASSLSVPGTEAFF.

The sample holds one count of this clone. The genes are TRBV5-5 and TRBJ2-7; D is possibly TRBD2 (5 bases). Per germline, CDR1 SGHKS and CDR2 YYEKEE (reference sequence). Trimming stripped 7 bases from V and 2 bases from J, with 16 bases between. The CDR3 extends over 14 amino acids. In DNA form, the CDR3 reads TGTGCCAGCGCGACTCGGGAACCCACCTACGAGCAGTACTTC. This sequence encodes CASATREPTYEQYF.